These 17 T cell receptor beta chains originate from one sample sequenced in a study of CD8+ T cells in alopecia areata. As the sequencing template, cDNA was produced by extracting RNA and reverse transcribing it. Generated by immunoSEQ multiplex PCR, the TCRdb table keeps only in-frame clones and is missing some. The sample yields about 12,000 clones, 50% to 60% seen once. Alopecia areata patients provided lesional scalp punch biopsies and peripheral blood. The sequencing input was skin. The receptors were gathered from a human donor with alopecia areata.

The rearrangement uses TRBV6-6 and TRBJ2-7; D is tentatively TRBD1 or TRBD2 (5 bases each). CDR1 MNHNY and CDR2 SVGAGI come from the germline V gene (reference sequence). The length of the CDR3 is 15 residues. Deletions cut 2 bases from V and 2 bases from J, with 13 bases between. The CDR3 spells CASSYGGLQTYEQYF. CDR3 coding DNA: TGTGCCAGCAGTTACGGGGGTCTCCAAACCTACGAGCAGTACTTC.

CDR3 nucleotides: TGCGCCACCACTGTTTGGGGTGAGCAGTTCTTC. Its translation is CATTVWGEQFF. The gene calls are TRBV10-2 and TRBJ2-1; D is unclear. This CDR3 is built from 11 residues. Trimming removed 10 bases from V and 9 bases from J, with 13 bases in between. Germline CDR1 and CDR2: WSHSY and SAAADI.

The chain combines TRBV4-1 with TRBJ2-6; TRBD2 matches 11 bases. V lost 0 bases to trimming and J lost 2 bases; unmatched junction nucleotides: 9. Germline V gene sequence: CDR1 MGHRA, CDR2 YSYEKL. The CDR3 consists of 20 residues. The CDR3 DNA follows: TGCGCCAGCAGCCAAGATCGAATAGCGGGAGGGATGGCTGGGGCCAACGTCCTGACTTTC. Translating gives CASSQDRIAGGMAGANVLTF.

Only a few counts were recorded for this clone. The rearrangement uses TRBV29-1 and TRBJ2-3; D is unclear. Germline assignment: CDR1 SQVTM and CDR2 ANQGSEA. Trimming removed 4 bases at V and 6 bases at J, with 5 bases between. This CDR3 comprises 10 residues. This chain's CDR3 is CSVVMDTQYF. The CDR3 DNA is TGCAGCGTTGTTATGGATACGCAGTATTTT.

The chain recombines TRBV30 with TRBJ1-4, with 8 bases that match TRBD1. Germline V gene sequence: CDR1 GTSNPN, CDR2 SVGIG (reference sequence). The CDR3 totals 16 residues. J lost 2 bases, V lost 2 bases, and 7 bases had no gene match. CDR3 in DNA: TGTGCCTGGAGTCAAAGGACAGGGTCGACTAATGAAAAACTGTTTTTT. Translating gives CAWSQRTGSTNEKLFF.

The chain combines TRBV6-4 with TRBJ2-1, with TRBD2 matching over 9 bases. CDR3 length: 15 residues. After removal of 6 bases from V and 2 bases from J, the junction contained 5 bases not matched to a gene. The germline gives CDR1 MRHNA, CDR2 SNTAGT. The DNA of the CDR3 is TGTGCCAGCAGCATAGCGGGAGATACCTACAATGAGCAGTTCTTC. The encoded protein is CASSIAGDTYNEQFF.

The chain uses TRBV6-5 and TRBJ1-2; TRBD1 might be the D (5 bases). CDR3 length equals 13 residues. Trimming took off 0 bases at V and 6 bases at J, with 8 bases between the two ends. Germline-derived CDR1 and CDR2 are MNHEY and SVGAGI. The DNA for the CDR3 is TGTGCCAGCAGTTACTCCGCAGGGAATGGCTACACCTTC. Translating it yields CASSYSAGNGYTF.

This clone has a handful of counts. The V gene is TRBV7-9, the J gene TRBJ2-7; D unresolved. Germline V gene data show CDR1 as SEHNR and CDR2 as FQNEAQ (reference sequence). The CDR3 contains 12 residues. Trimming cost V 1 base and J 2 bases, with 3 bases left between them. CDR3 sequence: CASSLDTYEQYF. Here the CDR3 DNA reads TGTGCCAGCAGCTTAGACACCTACGAGCAGTACTTC.

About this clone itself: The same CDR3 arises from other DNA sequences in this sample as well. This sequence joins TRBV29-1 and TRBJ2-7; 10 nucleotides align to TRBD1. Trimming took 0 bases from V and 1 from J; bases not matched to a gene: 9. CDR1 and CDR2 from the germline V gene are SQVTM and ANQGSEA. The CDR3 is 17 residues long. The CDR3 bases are TGCAGCGTTGAAGAGGGGGTAGACAGGGGGCTTTCCTACGAGCAGTACTTC. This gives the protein CSVEEGVDRGLSYEQYF.

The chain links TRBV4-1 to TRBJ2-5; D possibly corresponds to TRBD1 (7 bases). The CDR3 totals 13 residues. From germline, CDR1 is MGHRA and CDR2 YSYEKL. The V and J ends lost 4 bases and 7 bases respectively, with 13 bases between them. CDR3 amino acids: CASSPNQGGTQYF. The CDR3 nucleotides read TGCGCCAGCAGCCCCAATCAGGGGGGGACCCAGTACTTC.

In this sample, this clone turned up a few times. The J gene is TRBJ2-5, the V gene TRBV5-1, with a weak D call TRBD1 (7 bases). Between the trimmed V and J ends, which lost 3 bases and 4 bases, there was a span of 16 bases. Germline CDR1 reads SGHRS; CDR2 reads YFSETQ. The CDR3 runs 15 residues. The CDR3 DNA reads TGCGCCAGCAGCTGGGGGGACCCAGGGGGAGAGACCCAGTACTTC. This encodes CASSWGDPGGETQYF.

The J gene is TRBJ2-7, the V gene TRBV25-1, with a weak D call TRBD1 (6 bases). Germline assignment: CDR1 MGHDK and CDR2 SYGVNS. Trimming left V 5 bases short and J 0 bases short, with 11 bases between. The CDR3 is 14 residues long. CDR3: CASSRQGTSYEQYF. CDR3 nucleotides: TGTGCCAGCAGTCGGCAGGGGACCTCCTACGAGCAGTACTTC.

The CDR3 is CASSLKGDEQYF. For the CDR3, the DNA is TGTGCCAGCAGCTTGAAAGGAGACGAGCAGTACTTC. The J gene is TRBJ2-7, the V gene TRBV7-6, with D uncertain. Per the germline V gene, CDR1 is SGHVS and CDR2 is FNYEAQ. The CDR3 extends over 12 amino acids. V lost 3 bases, J lost 5 bases, and 8 bases lay in between.

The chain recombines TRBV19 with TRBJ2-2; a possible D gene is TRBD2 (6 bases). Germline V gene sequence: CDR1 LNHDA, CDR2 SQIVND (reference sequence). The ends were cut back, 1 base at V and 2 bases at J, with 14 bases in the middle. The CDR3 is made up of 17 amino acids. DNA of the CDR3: TGTGCCAGTAGTATAGCCTATTTTAGCGGTAACACCGGGGAGCTGTTTTTT. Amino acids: CASSIAYFSGNTGELFF.

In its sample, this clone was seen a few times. CDR3 nucleotide sequence: TGTGCCAGCAGCCAAGAAGTAACAGCCTACAATGAGCAGTTCTTC. It translates to CASSQEVTAYNEQFF. The chain uses TRBV7-9 and TRBJ2-1; D remains unclear. The germline V gene encodes CDR1 SEHNR and CDR2 FQNEAQ (reference sequence). CDR3 size: 15 residues. V shed 5 bases and J shed 2 bases, with 13 bases lying between them.

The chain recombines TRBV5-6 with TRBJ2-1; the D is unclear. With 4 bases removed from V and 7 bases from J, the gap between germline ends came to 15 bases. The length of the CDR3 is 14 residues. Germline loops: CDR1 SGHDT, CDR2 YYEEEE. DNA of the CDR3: TGTGCCAGCAGCCCCGTCATATCCTTAAATGAGCAGTTCTTC. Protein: CASSPVISLNEQFF.

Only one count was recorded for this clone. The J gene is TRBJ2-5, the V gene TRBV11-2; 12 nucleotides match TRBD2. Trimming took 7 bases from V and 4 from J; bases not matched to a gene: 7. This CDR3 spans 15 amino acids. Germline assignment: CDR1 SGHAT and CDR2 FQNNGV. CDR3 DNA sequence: TGTGCCAGCAAGTCTAGCGGGGGGGCCGGAGAGACCCAGTACTTC. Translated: CASKSSGGAGETQYF.